This T cell receptor (beta chain) was identified during a study of T cells in Graves' hyperthyroidism and ophthalmopathy. Not enrolled were patients with uncontrolled infection, other autoimmune disease, pregnancy or lactation. RNA transcripts served as the template for amplifying TCR beta CDR3 regions. The HTBI set primed first-round TCR CDR3 RT-PCR. From the multiplex PCR reads, TCRdb called clonotypes with MiXCR, one entry per CDR3 protein. The table includes about half a million distinct CDR3 sequences, less than 25% detected once. After removal of 3 bases from V and 2 bases from J, the junction contained 3 bases not matched to a gene. The CDR3 loop spans 15 amino acids. CDR1 and CDR2 (germline): SGHAT, FQNNGV. There are a few counts of this clonotype.

The receptor was derived from a man younger than 30 with Graves' hyperthyroidism. The J gene is TRBJ2-5, the V gene TRBV11-2; 10 bases agree with TRBD2. Sequences were obtained from blood. CDR3 in DNA: TGTGCCAGCAGCTTCACTAGCGGGAATCAAGAGACCCAGTACTTC. This translates into CASSFTSGNQETQYF.